This T cell receptor beta chain was sequenced during a study of blood T cells in healthy people across ages. Using a J-beta primer mix together with a sample-barcoded 5' primer, a second PCR was run for roughly 6 to 12 cycles. In TCRdb, the 5' RACE reads were re-called with MiXCR into one record per CDR3 protein. Among approximately 1.5 million distinct CDR3 sequences listed, roughly 32% were seen once. Germline V gene lookup returns CDR1 SQVTM and CDR2 ANQGSEA. There are 11 residues in the CDR3. Only one count was recorded for this clonotype. One end of the junction fails to match germline, which may point to a read error.

The sequence came from a woman aged 25 to 45 in good health. The chain has TRBV29-1 and TRBJ2-3; no firm D call. The source material was blood. DNA for the CDR3: TGCGGCGTTGAGGATCTGGATACGCAGTATTTT. This sequence encodes CGVEDLDTQYF.